This TCR beta chain was retrieved from a study of blood T cells in healthy people across ages. Germline CDR1 and CDR2: SGDLS and YYNGEE. V shed 6 bases, J shed 7 bases, and the junction held 12 bases outside the gene matches. The length of the CDR3 is 15 residues. A second PCR of about 6 to 11 cycles used a sample-barcoded 5' primer and a J-beta primer mix. In TCRdb, the 5' RACE reads were re-called with MiXCR into one record per CDR3 protein. The table lists hundreds of thousands of distinct CDR3 sequences, about half of them singletons. Sample: blood. This chain joins TRBV9 and TRBJ2-7; TRBD2 aligns across 11 bases. This sequence originates from a man older than 75 in good health. The CDR3: CASTKASGRLGEQYF. For the CDR3, the DNA is TGTGCCAGCACTAAGGCTAGCGGGAGGTTGGGTGAGCAGTACTTC.